This TCR beta chain was identified during a study of Tregs in tolerant kidney transplant recipients (dated by TCRdb to between 2019 and 2020). About the full investigation: The transplants used related donors along with nonmyeloablative bone marrow transplantation, and in the human trials mixed chimerism was transient. TCRbeta sequencing was used in the study to identify donor-specific regulatory T cells before combined kidney and bone marrow transplantation, and the identified cells were then tracked after transplant. The research as a whole found: Biological reproducibility was not directly assessed, although technical replication error appeared to be minimal. PCR primers changed over time for some patients, so nucleotide-level comparison across those patients' samples was not possible. In tolerant patients, the expansion of donor-specific Tregs was greater than global Treg expansion, suggesting that the expansion was antigen-driven rather than nonspecific. The study was limited by small patient numbers, and the findings need validation in larger populations and under other immunosuppression protocols. Expanding Tregs with activated donor B cells appeared to identify the most biologically relevant and donor-specific TCRbeta repertoire.

The junction shows trimming of 5 bases on V and 4 bases on J, plus 14 bases between the germline ends. The CDR3, from cysteine to phenylalanine, totals 15 residues. Only the CDR3 region is kept as DNA, spanning 45 bases read in frame from base 1. According to the germline V gene (reference sequence), CDR1 reads MNHEY and CDR2 reads SMNVEV. The time point label of this sample denotes: blood sample drawn before combined kidney and bone marrow transplant. Thawed PBMCs were FACS-sorted into unstimulated Tregs (CD4+CD25+CD127-), CD4+ non-Tregs (CD4+CD25-), CD4 cells and CD8 cells. The patients were a few recipients of combined kidney and bone marrow transplants from the ITN036ST trial, and samples were available only from these trial subjects. Healthy control blood was processed to PBMCs with a Ficoll density gradient and then cryopreserved, whereas patient PBMCs were collected both before and after transplant.

Genomic DNA was extracted from sorted cells with the QIAGEN DNeasy Blood and Tissue Kit for TCRbeta CDR3 sequencing. High-throughput TCRbeta CDR3 sequencing, which included PCR amplification with bias correction and internal controls, was done commercially through immunoSEQ. The original pipeline was this. Unique productive TCRbeta sequences were defined by CDR3 nucleotide sequence where primers matched, otherwise by CDR3 amino acid sequence with Vbeta and Jbeta genes. Sorting error was corrected by removing sequences shared between sorted populations at a frequency ratio of 2:1 or less, and the remaining shared sequences were assigned to the higher population. A sequence counted as donor-reactive if, in CFSE-low cells, the sequence had a frequency of at least 0.01% and was expanded at least 5-fold compared with unstimulated cells. Jensen-Shannon divergence calculated on the top 100 TCRbeta sequences ranked by frequency was used to measure repertoire divergence. For samples with multiple sequencing runs, sorting error was corrected in each run separately before the runs were combined. TCRdb provides this immuneACCESS table in a form limited to in-frame rearrangements. Some clones are lacking; in checked studies, under half of them reflect an unresolved V gene, and why the rest are absent is not known. Clone size and V and J calls were adopted from that table, with D and trimming inferred from the DNA. The sample table contains some 71,000 clones; only one count was recorded for roughly nine tenths of them. The ten largest clonotypes hold about 0.37% of the sample.

On this clone itself: The clone's antigen remains unknown. Nothing much larger sits one base from this clone, and base qualities are not available.

The source is a human donor who received a combined kidney and bone marrow transplant. Rearrangement joined TRBV27 to TRBJ1-4, with no D gene named confidently. Sample: CD4+ T cells from blood, taken before the transplant. The CDR3 region reads CASSPQTEINEKLFF. In nucleotide form, the sequence is TGTGCCAGCAGTCCACAGACGGAAATTAATGAAAAACTGTTTTTT.